A selection of T cell receptor beta chains follows, all from one sample in a study of blood T cell repertoires in COVID-19. Using immunoSEQ multiplex PCR, the repertoire was profiled, and TCRdb retains in-frame clones only, with some absent. This sample has 200,000 to 250,000 clones, with 84% found just once. The sequencing sample was made of peripheral blood. Receptor source: a man between 50 and 59 years old with acute or convalescent COVID-19. The CDR3 runs from the conserved cysteine through the conserved F or W. Each record gives: J gene, clone size, D gene, V gene, CDR3 DNA, CDR3 protein. A D gene is named only where the DNA matches it firmly. Size is stated for part of the rows, as once, few or many counts, or as a class when the clone is expanded.

TRBJ2-3,once,TRBD2,TRBV3-1/TRBV3-2,TGTGCCAGCAGCTACGGTGGTTCGGGGGGTGGCACAGATACGCAGTATTTT,CASSYGGSGGGTDTQYF
TRBJ2-4,.,TRBD2,TRBV28,TGTGCCAGCACCAAGGGACTAGCGGATTTAGCCAAAAACATTCAGTACTTC,CASTKGLADLAKNIQYF
TRBJ2-7,once,TRBD1,TRBV5-1,TGCGCCAGCAGCAACCAATGGGACAGGGCCTACGAGCAGTACTTC,CASSNQWDRAYEQYF
TRBJ1-2,once,TRBD1,TRBV7-9,TGTGCCAGCAGCTCGCTGAGGGACAGCAGAAATGGCTACACCTTC,CASSSLRDSRNGYTF
TRBJ2-1,.,.,TRBV11-2,TGTGCCAGCAGCTACGGGAGCTCCTACAATGAGCAGTTCTTC,CASSYGSSYNEQFF
TRBJ2-7,once,TRBD2,TRBV7-6,TGTGCCAGCAGCTTAGGCCTTCCGGGACTAGCGGGGCAAATCGAGCAGTACTTC,CASSLGLPGLAGQIEQYF
TRBJ1-3,once,.,TRBV5-1,TGCGCCAGCAGCCCGACAGGATACTCTGGAAACACCATATATTTT,CASSPTGYSGNTIYF
TRBJ2-1,few,.,TRBV5-1,TGCGCCAGCAGCCCCGCACCCACTTACAATGAGCAGTTCTTC,CASSPAPTYNEQFF
TRBJ2-7,.,.,TRBV20-1,TGCAGTGCCAAGGGAGCCTACGAGCAGTACTTC,CSAKGAYEQYF
TRBJ1-3,.,.,TRBV9,TGTGCCAGCAGCGTAGCGCCCACAAGCTCTGGAAACACCATATATTTT,CASSVAPTSSGNTIYF
TRBJ1-1,.,.,TRBV7-2,TGTGCCAGCACCCTTCACGCAGGGGAGACAAACACTGAAGCTTTCTTT,CASTLHAGETNTEAFF
TRBJ1-1,.,.,TRBV7-9,TGTGCCAGCAGGGCCAGACAGTGGACAAACATGAACACTGAAGCTTTCTTT,CASRARQWTNMNTEAFF
TRBJ1-5,.,TRBD1,TRBV11-2,TGTGCCAGCAGTACCGGGACAGGGGGCACTCAGCCCCAGCATTTT,CASSTGTGGTQPQHF
TRBJ2-7,few,TRBD2,TRBV9,TGTGCCAGCAGCCCGCGGACTAGCGGGGGGATTGCTGGCTACGAGCAGTACTTC,CASSPRTSGGIAGYEQYF
TRBJ1-2,.,.,TRBV12-3/TRBV12-4,TGTGCCAGCAGTCTACTGGGGGCAGGCTACACCTTC,CASSLLGAGYTF
TRBJ2-6,.,.,TRBV28,TGTGCCAGCAGTTTAGGGCAGCCCTCTGGGGCCAACGTCCTGACTTTC,CASSLGQPSGANVLTF
TRBJ1-1,.,.,TRBV21-1,TGTGCCAGCAGGATGGGACAGAATTTTGAAGCTTTCTTT,CASRMGQNFEAFF
TRBJ2-5,.,.,TRBV11-3,TGTGCCAGCAGCTCCAGGACAGTACAAGAGACCCAGTACTTC,CASSSRTVQETQYF
TRBJ1-2,.,.,TRBV6-6,TGTGCCAGCAGTAGGCGGGGGGACTATGGCTACACCTTC,CASSRRGDYGYTF